This is a list of T cell receptor beta chains from one sample in a study of immune cell composition in non-small cell lung cancer. TCRdb keeps only in-frame clones here, not all; method: immunoSEQ multiplex PCR. The repertoire has 2,600 or so clones, roughly 82% of them found once; the top ten carry roughly 34%. The sequenced sample was lung tumor tissue. The origin of the receptors is a human donor with non-small cell lung cancer. The CDR3 runs from the conserved cysteine through the conserved F or W. A D gene is named only where the DNA matches it firmly. The listing skips clone size in some rows; elsewhere it reads once, few, many or a size class.

TRBV19	-	TRBD2	TRBJ2-3	CASSPAGLAGSGADTQYF	TGTGCCAGTAGCCCCGCTGGACTAGCAGGTAGTGGTGCAGATACGCAGTATTTT
TRBV7-8	-	-	TRBJ2-7	CASSSRVSQYF	TGTGCCAGCAGCAGCAGGGTATCGCAGTACTTC
TRBV5-1	-	-	TRBJ2-5	CASSSSGGGEVETQYF	TGCGCCAGCAGCTCCTCAGGTGGAGGGGAAGTAGAGACCCAGTACTTC
TRBV9	-	TRBD2	TRBJ2-1	CASSVGGTSGAYEQFF	TGTGCCAGCAGCGTAGGGGGGACTAGCGGGGCCTATGAGCAGTTCTTC
TRBV19	-	TRBD2	TRBJ2-3	CASSMAGVQVPTQYF	TGTGCCAGTAGTATGGCGGGGGTACAGGTTCCTACGCAGTATTTT
TRBV7-9	-	-	TRBJ2-1	CASSLTSSDAYNEQFF	TGTGCCAGCAGCTTAACGTCTAGTGACGCCTACAATGAGCAGTTCTTC
TRBV28	few	-	TRBJ1-5	CASMKTVTGQPQHF	TGTGCCAGCATGAAGACAGTTACAGGTCAGCCCCAGCATTTT
TRBV15	-	TRBD1	TRBJ1-6	CATSRGTGGRTYNSPLHF	TGTGCCACCAGCAGAGGGACAGGGGGCAGGACCTATAATTCACCCCTCCACTTT
TRBV7-9	-	TRBD1	TRBJ2-2	CASSHADRRNTGELFF	TGTGCCAGCAGCCACGCGGACAGGAGGAACACCGGGGAGCTGTTTTTT
TRBV28	-	-	TRBJ1-4	CASRSFDMEKLFF	TGTGCCAGCAGGTCCTTTGACATGGAAAAACTGTTTTTT
TRBV7-2	-	-	TRBJ2-7	CASSLTGAYEQYF	TGTGCCAGCAGCTTAACGGGGGCCTACGAGCAGTACTTC
TRBV5-1	-	TRBD2	TRBJ2-2	CASSRNIAGEGGELFF	TGCGCCAGCAGCAGGAATATAGCGGGGGAAGGCGGGGAGCTGTTTTTT
TRBV2	-	-	TRBJ2-5	CASRRELYRPETQYF	TGTGCCAGCAGGAGGGAACTTTACCGCCCGGAGACCCAGTACTTC
TRBV6-5	-	-	TRBJ1-6	CASSYSVRLNSPLHF	TGTGCCAGCAGTTACTCGGTCAGATTGAATTCACCCCTCCACTTT
TRBV25-1	-	TRBD1	TRBJ1-1	CASRSRGMNTEAFF	TGTGCCAGCAGGAGCAGGGGGATGAACACTGAAGCTTTCTTT
TRBV28	few	-	TRBJ1-5	CASSLAGESQPQHF	TGTGCCAGCAGTTTAGCCGGGGAAAGTCAGCCCCAGCATTTT
TRBV5-7	once	-	TRBJ2-5	CASTRGSKETQYF	TGTGCCAGCACCCGGGGGAGTAAAGAGACCCAGTACTTC
TRBV7-8	-	-	TRBJ2-7	CASSLVSYEQYF	TGTGCCAGCAGCTTAGTGAGCTACGAGCAGTACTTC
TRBV28	-	TRBD1	TRBJ1-5	CASSSRGRGSNQPQHF	TGTGCCAGCAGTAGCAGGGGGCGCGGGAGCAATCAGCCCCAGCATTTT
TRBV6-1	-	-	TRBJ1-4	CASSPLNEKLFF	TGTGCCAGCAGCCCCTTAAATGAAAAACTGTTTTTT
TRBV5-1	few	TRBD1	TRBJ2-5	CASGTPGQGLGTQYF	TGCGCCAGCGGAACTCCGGGACAGGGGCTTGGGACCCAGTACTTC
TRBV28	few	TRBD2	TRBJ2-7	CASSPFRSSGVTYEQYF	TGTGCCAGCAGTCCCTTTAGGAGTAGCGGGGTTACGTACGAGCAGTACTTC
TRBV18	-	TRBD1	TRBJ2-5	CASSRTGNQETQYF	TGTGCCAGCTCACGGACAGGAAACCAAGAGACCCAGTACTTC
TRBV5-6	-	-	TRBJ1-4	CASSLAGLTNEKLFF	TGTGCCAGCAGCTTGGCAGGGCTGACTAATGAAAAACTGTTTTTT
TRBV7-6	-	TRBD1	TRBJ1-5	CASSLLTGGAGQPQHF	TGTGCCAGCAGCCTTTTAACAGGGGGCGCGGGCCAGCCCCAGCATTTT
TRBV6-5	-	TRBD1	TRBJ2-7	CASSRDRGGAYEQYF	TGTGCCAGCAGCCGTGACAGGGGGGGTGCCTACGAGCAGTACTTC
TRBV5-6	few	-	TRBJ2-2	CASSLGAGELFF	TGTGCCAGCAGCTTGGGAGCCGGGGAGCTGTTTTTT
TRBV28	-	-	TRBJ1-2	CASSRTQGSYGYTF	TGTGCCAGCAGTCGAACCCAGGGGTCCTATGGCTACACCTTC
TRBV7-2	few	-	TRBJ1-1	CASSLTGGLRTEAFF	TGTGCCAGCAGCTTAACGGGAGGTCTTCGCACTGAAGCTTTCTTT
TRBV6-1	-	-	TRBJ2-3	CASSGMGSTDRTDTQYF	TGTGCCAGCAGTGGAATGGGGTCGACAGATCGCACAGATACGCAGTATTTT
TRBV2	-	-	TRBJ2-2	CASSGQALLGELFF	TGTGCCAGCAGTGGACAGGCCCTTCTAGGGGAGCTGTTTTTT
TRBV5-1	few	-	TRBJ2-5	CASSLQETQYF	TGCGCCAGCAGTCTTCAAGAGACCCAGTACTTC
TRBV4-1	-	-	TRBJ1-2	CASSPLRQAKGYTF	TGCGCCAGCAGCCCACTAAGACAGGCAAAAGGCTACACCTTC
TRBV14	few	-	TRBJ1-6	CASSLTGSSYNSPLHF	TGTGCCAGCAGCCTCACGGGGAGCTCCTATAATTCACCCCTCCACTTT
TRBV27	-	-	TRBJ2-1	CASSAAGNSYNEQFF	TGTGCCAGCAGTGCTGCGGGGAACTCCTACAATGAGCAGTTCTTC
TRBV18	-	TRBD1	TRBJ2-1	CASSPTTGIEQFF	TGTGCCAGCTCACCGACGACAGGGATTGAGCAGTTCTTC
TRBV2	-	-	TRBJ2-1	CASTGSRYNEQFF	TGTGCCAGCACTGGTAGCAGATACAATGAGCAGTTCTTC
TRBV9	-	-	TRBJ1-2	CASSPGDLTNYGYTF	TGTGCCAGCAGCCCCGGGGACTTGACTAACTATGGCTACACCTTC
TRBV11-2	-	-	TRBJ2-3	CASSLLFLAAGSADTQYF	TGTGCCAGCAGCTTACTCTTCCTCGCGGCCGGGAGCGCAGATACGCAGTATTTT
TRBV5-4	-	TRBD1	TRBJ2-2	CASSKRQGDTGELFF	TGTGCCAGCAGCAAGAGACAGGGGGACACCGGGGAGCTGTTTTTT
TRBV4-1	once	TRBD2	TRBJ2-2	CASSQEAKRAGGTGELFF	TGCGCCAGCAGCCAAGAAGCTAAGCGAGCGGGAGGGACCGGGGAGCTGTTTTTT
TRBV6-6	-	TRBD1	TRBJ1-2	CASSSTGGDYGYTF	TGTGCCAGCAGTTCGACAGGGGGAGACTATGGCTACACCTTC
TRBV30	-	-	TRBJ2-7	CAWGWGDEQYF	TGTGCCTGGGGATGGGGGGACGAGCAGTACTTC
TRBV19	-	TRBD1	TRBJ1-1	CASSMRDRDTEAFF	TGTGCCAGTAGTATGAGGGACAGGGACACTGAAGCTTTCTTT
TRBV9	-	TRBD1	TRBJ2-2	CASRDRVNTGELFF	TGTGCCAGCAGGGACAGGGTGAACACCGGGGAGCTGTTTTTT
TRBV7-2	-	-	TRBJ2-3	CASSLSGRGATDTQYF	TGTGCCAGCAGCTTATCGGGCAGGGGGGCAACAGATACGCAGTATTTT
TRBV28	-	TRBD2	TRBJ2-1	CASSPTSGGSNEQFF	TGTGCCAGCAGTCCCACTAGCGGGGGCTCAAATGAGCAGTTCTTC
TRBV13	few	-	TRBJ2-5	CASSPRGSDGGETQYF	TGTGCCAGCAGCCCCCGGGGGTCGGATGGGGGAGAGACCCAGTACTTC
TRBV19	-	TRBD1	TRBJ2-7	CASSLTGGIYEQYF	TGTGCCAGTAGTCTGACAGGGGGCATTTACGAGCAGTACTTC
TRBV10-2	-	-	TRBJ1-2	CASSDRGSRYGYTF	TGCGCCAGCAGTGATAGGGGGAGTCGCTATGGCTACACCTTC
TRBV9	-	-	TRBJ2-7	CASSPQDSLKRDEQYF	TGTGCCAGCAGCCCTCAGGACAGCCTCAAAAGGGACGAGCAGTACTTC